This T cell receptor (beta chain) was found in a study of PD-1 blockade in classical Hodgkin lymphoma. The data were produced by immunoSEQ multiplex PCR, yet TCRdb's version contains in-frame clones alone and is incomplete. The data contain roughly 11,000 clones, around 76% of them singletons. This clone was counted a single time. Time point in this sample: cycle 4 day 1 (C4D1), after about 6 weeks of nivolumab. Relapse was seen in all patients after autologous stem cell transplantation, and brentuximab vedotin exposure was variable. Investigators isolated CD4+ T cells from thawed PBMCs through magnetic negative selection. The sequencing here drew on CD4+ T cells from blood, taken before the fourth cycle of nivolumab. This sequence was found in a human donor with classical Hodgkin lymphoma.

The CDR3 reads CASSPLASEDTQYF. CDR3 sequence (DNA): TGTGCCAGCTCACCACTAGCATCAGAAGATACGCAGTATTTT. This rearrangement joins TRBV18 to TRBJ2-3; D is uncertain. The CDR3 covers 14 residues. The V and J ends lost 1 base and 5 bases respectively, with 10 bases between them. CDR1 KGHSH and CDR2 LQKENI come from the germline V gene.